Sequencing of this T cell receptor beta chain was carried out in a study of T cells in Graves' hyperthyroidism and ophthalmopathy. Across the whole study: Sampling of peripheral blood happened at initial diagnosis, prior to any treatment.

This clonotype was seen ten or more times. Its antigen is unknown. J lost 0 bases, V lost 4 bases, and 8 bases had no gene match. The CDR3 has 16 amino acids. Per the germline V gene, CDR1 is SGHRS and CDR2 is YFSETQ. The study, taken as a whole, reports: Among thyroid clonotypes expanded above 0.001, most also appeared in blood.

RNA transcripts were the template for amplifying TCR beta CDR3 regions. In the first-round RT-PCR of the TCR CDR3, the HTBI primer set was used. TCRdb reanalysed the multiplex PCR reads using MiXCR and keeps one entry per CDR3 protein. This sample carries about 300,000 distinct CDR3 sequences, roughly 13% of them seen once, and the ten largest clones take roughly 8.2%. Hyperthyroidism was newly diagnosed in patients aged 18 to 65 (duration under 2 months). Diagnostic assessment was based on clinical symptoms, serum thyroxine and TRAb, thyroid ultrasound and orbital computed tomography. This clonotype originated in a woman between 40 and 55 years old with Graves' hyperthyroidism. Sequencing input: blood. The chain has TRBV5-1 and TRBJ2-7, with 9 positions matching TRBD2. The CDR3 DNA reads TGCGCCAGCAGCCGCGGGGGGGGACCAAACTCCTACGAGCAGTACTTC. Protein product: CASSRGGGPNSYEQYF.